The rows below give T cell receptor beta chains drawn from one sample of a study of blood T cell repertoires in COVID-19. Clones were read by immunoSEQ multiplex PCR, and TCRdb kept only the in-frame ones, dropping some. The sample lists roughly 240,000 clones; around 80% were seen once. Input material: peripheral blood. The receptors were sampled from a man in his forties who had recovered from COVID-19. CDR3s include the opening cysteine and the closing phenylalanine or tryptophan. A D gene is named only where the DNA matches it firmly. Size is omitted from some rows. Given values are once, few, many or a class for expanded clones.

D gene	clone size	V gene	J gene	CDR3 protein	CDR3 DNA
TRBD1	.	TRBV5-1	TRBJ2-7	CASSLEPPGQGYEQYF	TGCGCCAGCAGCTTGGAACCCCCGGGACAGGGCTACGAGCAGTACTTC
TRBD2	.	TRBV5-4	TRBJ2-3	CASSLRLAGGPMGDTQYF	TGTGCCAGCAGCTTGCGACTAGCGGGAGGGCCTATGGGAGATACGCAGTATTTT
.	.	TRBV6-5	TRBJ2-4	CASSYSLNADIQYF	TGTGCCAGCAGTTACTCATTAAACGCGGACATTCAGTACTTC
.	.	TRBV11-2	TRBJ1-2	CASSPDGQTFYGYTF	TGTGCCAGCAGCCCAGACGGACAGACTTTTTATGGCTACACCTTC
.	.	TRBV30	TRBJ2-3	CAWTTGVATQYF	TGTGCCTGGACCACCGGGGTTGCTACGCAGTATTTT
.	.	TRBV3-1/TRBV3-2	TRBJ1-3	CASSQTWASGNTIYF	TGTGCCAGCAGCCAAACTTGGGCCTCTGGAAACACCATATATTTT
TRBD2	.	TRBV3-1/TRBV3-2	TRBJ2-4	CASSQREGRDIQYF	TGTGCCAGCAGCCAACGGGAGGGCCGAGACATTCAGTACTTC
TRBD1	.	TRBV30	TRBJ2-1	CASLAGTGTNEQFF	TGTGCCTCTTTAGCCGGGACAGGGACGAATGAGCAGTTCTTC
.	.	TRBV19	TRBJ2-5	CASSISGPRAQYF	TGTGCCAGTAGTATATCAGGGCCTAGAGCCCAGTACTTC
TRBD1	.	TRBV6-5	TRBJ1-2	CASSYAYRGNYGYTF	TGTGCCAGCAGCTACGCGTACAGGGGAAATTATGGCTACACCTTC
TRBD2	.	TRBV4-1	TRBJ2-7	CASSQDRDSGIYEQYF	TGCGCCAGCAGCCAAGATAGGGATAGCGGGATCTACGAGCAGTACTTC
TRBD1	once	TRBV5-1	TRBJ1-1	CASSQSIDRGTEAFF	TGCGCCAGCAGCCAAAGTATCGACAGGGGCACTGAAGCTTTCTTT
TRBD2	once	TRBV11-2	TRBJ2-4	CASSSAGLHMSQAKNIQYF	TGTGCCAGCAGCTCAGCGGGACTCCATATGAGCCAAGCCAAAAACATTCAGTACTTC
TRBD2	.	TRBV27	TRBJ2-6	CASSPWTSGSNGANVLTF	TGTGCCAGCAGTCCGTGGACTAGCGGGAGTAATGGGGCCAACGTCCTGACTTTC
.	.	TRBV5-6	TRBJ1-5	CASSSLAGGRNQPQHF	TGTGCCAGCAGCTCGCTTGCCGGGGGGAGAAATCAGCCCCAGCATTTT
.	.	TRBV27	TRBJ1-6	CASSPSFRQGTRPNSPLHF	TGTGCCAGCAGTCCCTCCTTTCGTCAGGGCACTCGCCCAAATTCACCCCTCCACTTT
TRBD1	once	TRBV5-4	TRBJ2-1	CASSFWTGEYNEQFF	TGTGCCAGCAGCTTTTGGACAGGGGAATACAATGAGCAGTTCTTC
.	few	TRBV7-9	TRBJ2-1	CATSTLASHNEQFF	TGTGCCACCTCAACCTTGGCTAGTCACAATGAGCAGTTCTTC
.	.	TRBV6-5	TRBJ1-1	CASSPLRGEAFF	TGTGCCAGCAGTCCTCTTAGGGGGGAAGCTTTCTTT
.	.	TRBV4-3	TRBJ2-1	CASSQDLRRGGYNEQFF	TGCGCCAGCAGCCAAGATCTGCGGAGGGGAGGATACAATGAGCAGTTCTTC
TRBD2	few	TRBV5-5	TRBJ2-1	CATEWTTSGYNEQFF	TGTGCCACCGAATGGACGACTAGCGGATACAATGAGCAGTTCTTC
TRBD1	.	TRBV7-2	TRBJ2-7	CASSIITGGYEQYF	TGTGCCAGCAGCATCATTACAGGGGGCTACGAGCAGTACTTC
.	few	TRBV7-6	TRBJ1-1	CASSPSRFGVNTEAFF	TGTGCCAGCAGCCCTTCCCGATTCGGAGTGAACACTGAAGCTTTCTTT
.	.	TRBV27	TRBJ2-7	CASRQTTTGSYEQYF	TGTGCCAGCAGACAAACAACGACAGGATCCTACGAGCAGTACTTC
TRBD2	.	TRBV5-1	TRBJ2-1	CASSFGVRAGEPYNEQFF	TGCGCCAGCAGCTTTGGAGTAAGAGCGGGAGAGCCTTACAATGAGCAGTTCTTC
TRBD1	many	TRBV27	TRBJ2-2	CASSSSGTANTGELFF	TGTGCCAGCAGTTCCTCCGGGACAGCGAACACCGGGGAGCTGTTTTTT
TRBD2	.	TRBV6-5	TRBJ2-3	CASSSIAGLGADTQYF	TGTGCCAGCAGTTCCATAGCGGGCTTGGGCGCAGATACGCAGTATTTT
TRBD1	.	TRBV7-2	TRBJ1-6	CASSHGQGYSPLHF	TGTGCCAGCAGCCACGGACAGGGTTATTCACCCCTCCACTTT
TRBD1	.	TRBV5-1	TRBJ2-2	CASSLVRGSAGELFF	TGCGCCAGCAGCTTGGTCAGGGGGTCGGCCGGGGAGCTGTTTTTT
.	.	TRBV5-3	TRBJ1-4	CARSLNSATNEKLFF	TGTGCCAGAAGCTTAAACAGTGCAACTAATGAAAAACTGTTTTTT
.	few	TRBV6-4	TRBJ2-1	CASSDSSGSYNEQFF	TGTGCCAGCAGTGACTCTAGCGGCTCCTACAATGAGCAGTTCTTC
.	.	TRBV19	TRBJ2-1	CASSRAESSYNEQFF	TGTGCCAGTAGCAGAGCGGAGAGCTCCTACAATGAGCAGTTCTTC
TRBD1	.	TRBV6-5	TRBJ1-2	CASSSLGTGGYGYTF	TGTGCCAGCAGTTCCCTTGGGACAGGGGGCTATGGCTACACCTTC
.	.	TRBV9	TRBJ1-1	CASSVTPRNTEAFF	TGTGCCAGCAGCGTCACGCCTAGGAACACTGAAGCTTTCTTT
TRBD2	.	TRBV7-2	TRBJ2-5	CASTLGGRARETQYF	TGTGCCAGCACCCTTGGCGGGAGGGCCCGGGAGACCCAGTACTTC
.	once	TRBV18	TRBJ1-4	CASSPPGIQGEKLFF	TGTGCCAGCTCACCTCCCGGGATACAGGGAGAAAAACTGTTTTTT
TRBD2	.	TRBV12-3/TRBV12-4	TRBJ2-1	CASSPGRDEQFF	TGTGCCAGCAGCCCGGGGAGGGATGAGCAGTTCTTC
TRBD1	.	TRBV5-1	TRBJ1-6	CASSLATGRNSPLHF	TGCGCCAGCAGCTTGGCGACAGGGCGGAATTCACCCCTCCACTTT
.	.	TRBV28	TRBJ2-2	CASSLGGRDTGELFF	TGTGCCAGCAGCCTAGGGGGACGAGACACCGGGGAGCTGTTTTTT
TRBD2	.	TRBV20-1	TRBJ2-3	CSASRRGGYTDTQYF	TGCAGTGCTAGTCGGCGCGGGGGGTACACAGATACGCAGTATTTT
.	once	TRBV4-3	TRBJ1-6	CASSPQGLYNSPLHF	TGCGCCAGCAGCCCGCAGGGGCTGTATAATTCACCCCTCCACTTT
.	.	TRBV5-4	TRBJ1-2	CASSFRQDHGYTF	TGTGCCAGCAGCTTTCGACAGGATCATGGCTACACCTTC
.	many	TRBV4-3	TRBJ2-6	CASSQDLQGSGANVLTF	TGCGCCAGCAGCCAAGATCTGCAGGGCTCTGGGGCCAACGTCCTGACTTTC
TRBD2	.	TRBV6-5	TRBJ2-5	CASRTSGRETQYF	TGTGCCAGCAGGACTAGCGGGAGAGAGACCCAGTACTTC
.	.	TRBV5-1	TRBJ2-1	CASSLWGPRTGSSYNEQFF	TGCGCCAGCAGTCTGTGGGGCCCCCGTACTGGAAGCTCCTACAATGAGCAGTTCTTC
.	.	TRBV6-2/TRBV6-3	TRBJ2-7	CASSSQTGIVEQYF	TGTGCCAGCAGTTCTCAAACAGGAATCGTCGAGCAGTACTTC
.	.	TRBV12-3/TRBV12-4	TRBJ1-1	CASSLTENTEAFF	TGTGCCAGCAGTTTAACAGAGAACACTGAAGCTTTCTTT
.	.	TRBV9	TRBJ2-5	CASSAGGGPYQETQYF	TGTGCCAGCAGCGCAGGAGGCGGCCCGTACCAAGAGACCCAGTACTTC
.	.	TRBV11-3	TRBJ1-1	CASSFTRQSTEAFF	TGTGCCAGCAGCTTCACGCGCCAAAGCACTGAAGCTTTCTTT
.	.	TRBV7-9	TRBJ2-7	CASSSTHRDIQDEQYF	TGTGCCAGCAGCTCAACTCACCGGGACATTCAGGACGAGCAGTACTTC
.	.	TRBV3-1/TRBV3-2	TRBJ2-1	CASSQLANNEQFF	TGTGCCAGCAGCCAACTAGCTAACAATGAGCAGTTCTTC
TRBD2	.	TRBV29-1	TRBJ2-3	CSVAHGGASDTQYF	TGCAGCGTTGCCCACGGGGGGGCATCAGATACGCAGTATTTT
.	.	TRBV6-1	TRBJ1-3	CASSELYSGNTIYF	TGTGCCAGCAGTGAATTGTACTCTGGAAACACCATATATTTT
.	once	TRBV2	TRBJ2-7	CASSNIHEQYF	TGTGCCAGCAGTAATATCCACGAGCAGTACTTC
TRBD1	.	TRBV18	TRBJ2-1	CASSPGTGDNEQFF	TGTGCCAGCTCGCCCGGGACAGGGGACAATGAGCAGTTCTTC
.	.	TRBV5-8	TRBJ2-2	CASSKRGGLGAGELFF	TGTGCCAGCAGCAAAAGAGGGGGTTTGGGTGCCGGGGAGCTGTTTTTT
TRBD1	.	TRBV5-3	TRBJ2-1	CARQGRQGESGDEQFF	TGTGCCAGACAGGGGCGACAGGGGGAGTCCGGCGATGAGCAGTTCTTC
TRBD2	once	TRBV27	TRBJ2-5	CASRLAGGAETQYF	TGTGCCAGCCGACTAGCGGGAGGGGCAGAGACCCAGTACTTC
.	.	TRBV2	TRBJ1-4	CASSSDSQLIEKLFF	TGTGCCAGCAGCTCCGACAGCCAACTAATAGAAAAACTGTTTTTT